This entry lists 27 T cell receptor beta chains sequenced from one sample in a study of blood T cell repertoires in COVID-19. Only in-frame clones appear in the TCRdb table, and some are missing; sequencing was by immunoSEQ multiplex PCR. The sample records about 40,000 clones, roughly four fifths being singletons. What was sequenced was peripheral blood. These receptor sequences come from a woman aged 60-75 years with acute or convalescent COVID-19.

This clone was seen just once. V gene TRBV5-6 combines with J gene TRBJ1-1; 7 bases agree with TRBD1. The CDR3 length is 16 residues. Germline lookup yields CDR1 SGHDT and CDR2 YYEEEE. Germline trimming cut 2 bases from V and 0 bases from J; bases unmatched to any gene: 7. CDR3 in DNA: TGTGCCAGCAGCTTTGACACCGGGACAGTGAACACTGAAGCTTTCTTT. Translating gives CASSFDTGTVNTEAFF.

CDR3 region: CASSSPGTSGGASAKNIQYF. In nucleotides, the CDR3 is TGTGCCAGCAGTTCACCGGGGACTAGCGGGGGGGCCTCGGCCAAAAACATTCAGTACTTC. The V call is TRBV28, the J call TRBJ2-4; 16 bases map to TRBD2. From germline, CDR1 is MDHEN and CDR2 SYDVKM. V shed 4 bases and J 1 base; nucleotides not matched to a gene: 10. The CDR3 runs to 20 residues.

The chain joins TRBV24-1 to TRBJ1-5; D may be TRBD1 (6 bases). Trimming shortened V by 2 bases and J by 2 bases, and 12 bases separated the two germline ends. Per germline, CDR1 KGHDR and CDR2 SFDVKD. CDR3 length: 16 residues. The DNA of the CDR3 is TGTGCCACCAGTGATTCCACAGGGATTGGCAATCAGCCCCAGCATTTT. It translates to CATSDSTGIGNQPQHF.

The rearrangement joins TRBV9 to TRBJ1-5; the D gene is possibly TRBD1 (5 bases). This CDR3 has 14 amino acids. CDR1 SGDLS and CDR2 YYNGEE come from the germline V gene. The V end lost 0 bases, the J end lost 7 bases, and 11 bases lay between the germline ends. The CDR3 nucleotides are TGTGCCAGCAGCGTAGATGGGGCGGGACAGCCCCAGCATTTT. Translating it yields CASSVDGAGQPQHF.

This rearrangement joins TRBV6-5 to TRBJ1-4; D gene uncertain. The V and J ends lost 7 bases and 3 bases respectively, with 9 bases between them. Looked up from germline, CDR1 is MNHEY and CDR2 is SVGAGI. This CDR3 region has 13 residues. CDR3 region: CASKREANEKLFF. In nucleotides, the CDR3 is TGTGCCAGCAAAAGGGAGGCTAATGAAAAACTGTTTTTT.

The chain uses TRBV5-4 and TRBJ1-6; D gene uncertain. This CDR3 is 15 amino acids long. The germline gives CDR1 SGHNT, CDR2 YYREEE (reference sequence). Trimming removed 4 bases at V and 7 bases at J, with 15 bases between. CDR3 protein: CASSTDMAKNSPLHF. DNA of the CDR3: TGTGCCAGCAGCACCGACATGGCCAAAAATTCACCCCTCCACTTT. The variable domain in full, completed from reference TRBV5-4 and TRBJ1-6, reads ETGVTQSPTHLIKTRGQQVTLRCSSQSGHNTVSWYQQALGQGPQFIFQYYREEENGRGNFPPRFSGLQFPNYSSELNVNALELDDSALYLCASSTDMAKNSPLHFGNGTRLTVT.

This rearrangement joins TRBV11-3 to TRBJ2-3; maybe TRBD1 (5 bases). V lost 1 base and J lost 8, with 10 bases in between. The CDR3 is 13 residues long. Germline V gene data show CDR1 as SGHNT and CDR2 as YENEEA. DNA for the CDR3: TGTGCCAGCAGCTTAGTACAGGAAGGTACGCAGTATTTT. This codes for CASSLVQEGTQYF.

The genes are TRBV29-1 and TRBJ2-3; D uncertain. CDR3 length: 13 residues. CDR1 is SQVTM, CDR2 ANQGSEA, per germline. V lost 4 bases and J lost 3, with 11 bases in between. The CDR3, as DNA: TGCAGCGTTGCGTCCCGGAGAACAGATACGCAGTATTTT. Its translation: CSVASRRTDTQYF.

This clone was seen just once. The rearrangement joins TRBV18 to TRBJ2-1; weak D call: TRBD2 (5 bases). This CDR3 contains 13 residues. Germline CDR1 and CDR2: KGHSH and LQKENI. The ends were cut back, 1 base at V and 9 bases at J, with 10 bases in the middle. The CDR3 DNA reads TGTGCCAGCTCACCACAGGAAGAGGGTGAGCAGTTCTTC. Translation: CASSPQEEGEQFF.

The V gene is TRBV5-4, the J gene TRBJ2-5; 8 bases match TRBD1. The germline gives CDR1 SGHNT, CDR2 YYREEE (reference sequence). V gave up 0 bases and J gave up 3 bases; unmatched junction bases: 7. The CDR3 consists of 16 residues. The CDR3 here is CASSLVASTGEETQYF. The CDR3 DNA reads as TGTGCCAGCAGCTTGGTAGCGTCGACAGGGGAAGAGACCCAGTACTTC.

The chain links TRBV3-1 (or the pseudogene TRBV3-2) to TRBJ2-1; 9 nucleotides match TRBD2. V lost 4 bases and J lost 3; bases outside the gene matches: 10. The germline V gene has CDR1 LGHDT and CDR2 YNNKEL (reference sequence). The length of the CDR3 is 17 residues. Written as DNA, the CDR3 is TGTGCCAGCAGCCGAAAGATTAGCGGGAGTCTCTACAATGAGCAGTTCTTC. Its protein is CASSRKISGSLYNEQFF.

The chain employs TRBV7-8 and TRBJ2-7, with D perhaps matching TRBD2 (5 bases). Trimming left V 3 bases short and J 4 bases short, with 13 bases between. The CDR3 runs 14 residues. Per germline, CDR1 SGHVS and CDR2 FQNEAQ. CDR3 residues: CASSFGIGPYEQYF. The CDR3 DNA is TGTGCCAGCAGCTTCGGGATCGGACCTTACGAGCAGTACTTC.

The CDR3 here is CASSSGTASGANVLTF. CDR3 bases: TGTGCCAGTAGTTCTGGGACAGCCTCTGGGGCCAACGTCCTGACTTTC. The chain has TRBV19 and TRBJ2-6, with 7 nucleotides matching TRBD1. Looked up from germline, CDR1 is LNHDA and CDR2 is SQIVND (reference sequence). V dropped 5 bases and J dropped 0; count of bases not matched to a gene: 4. The CDR3 covers 16 residues.

This clone appeared once. This rearrangement joins TRBV2 to TRBJ1-6; 9 bases map to TRBD1. This CDR3 is 15 amino acids long. Germline CDR1 SNHLY, CDR2 FYNNEI. V was clipped by 0 bases and J by 7 bases; unmatched bases: 1. The chain's CDR3 is CASSEAGQGNSPLHF. The CDR3 DNA follows: TGTGCCAGCAGTGAAGCGGGACAGGGAAATTCACCCCTCCACTTT.

The DNA of the CDR3 is TGTGCCAGCAGCTTAGGCAAGGGCAGGGGGAACACCATATATTTT. This codes for CASSLGKGRGNTIYF. V and J are TRBV13 and TRBJ1-3; 7 nucleotides match TRBD1. CDR3 size: 15 residues. V was pared by 0 bases and J by 7 bases, with 6 bases of the junction left unmatched. In germline, CDR1 is PRHDT, CDR2 FYEKMQ (reference sequence).

This chain links TRBV4-1 with TRBJ2-2; 7 positions match TRBD2. The junction had 16 bases not matched to a gene; V was cut back by 4 bases and J by 5 bases. The CDR3 sequence is 18 residues long. Germline CDR1 is MGHRA and CDR2 is YSYEKL. CDR3 protein: CASSLRPGREFQTGELFF. CDR3 in DNA: TGCGCCAGCAGCCTTCGACCGGGGCGGGAGTTCCAAACCGGGGAGCTGTTTTTT.

V gene TRBV11-3 combines with J gene TRBJ2-1, with TRBD2 matching 9 bases. Germline V gene data show CDR1 as SGHNT and CDR2 as YENEEA. CDR3 size: 20 residues. Trimming cost V 2 bases and J 0 bases; bases outside gene matches: 14. The CDR3 loop is CASSLMRGDRAGGSYNEQFF. CDR3 bases: TGTGCCAGCAGCTTAATGAGGGGGGATAGAGCGGGAGGCTCCTACAATGAGCAGTTCTTC.

The chain carries TRBV7-2 and TRBJ2-5; D is undetermined. The CDR3 runs 14 residues. Trimming removed 3 bases from V and 4 bases from J, with 12 bases in between. CDR1 is SGHTA and CDR2 is FQGNSA in the germline V gene. CDR3: CASSFPTTSETQYF. CDR3 coding DNA: TGTGCCAGCAGCTTCCCGACGACATCAGAGACCCAGTACTTC.

This chain connects TRBV5-4 to TRBJ2-1; D might be TRBD1 (5 bases). This CDR3 region has 16 residues. CDR1 SGHNT and CDR2 YYREEE come from the germline V gene (reference sequence). The V end was cut by 4 bases, the J end by 3 bases, with 17 bases between. This chain's CDR3 is CASSDPQGIGYNEQFF. DNA of the CDR3: TGTGCCAGCAGCGATCCGCAGGGAATTGGCTACAATGAGCAGTTCTTC.

The chain joins TRBV2 to TRBJ2-5; 8 nucleotides match TRBD1. Germline V CDR1 and CDR2: SNHLY, FYNNEI. This CDR3 is built from 13 residues. V trimming: 5 bases; J trimming: 4 bases; junction bases outside the gene matches: 3. The CDR3, as DNA: TGTGCCAGCAGTCAGGACAGGGTAGAGACCCAGTACTTC. Translation gives CASSQDRVETQYF.

In DNA, the CDR3 is TGTGCCAGCAGTTTAAAACCGACTAGTACCTACGAGCAGTACTTC. Encoded protein: CASSLKPTSTYEQYF. This rearrangement joins TRBV27 to TRBJ2-7, with D possibly TRBD2 on 6 matching bases. V was pared by 2 bases and J by 2 bases, with 13 bases between. CDR1 and CDR2 from the germline V gene are MNHEY and SMNVEV (reference sequence). The CDR3 is 15 residues long.

This clone was seen a handful of times. The genes are TRBV2 and TRBJ2-7; D possibly corresponds to TRBD1 (6 bases). Germline V gene lookup returns CDR1 SNHLY and CDR2 FYNNEI. The CDR3 is 16 residues long. Trimming removed 6 bases at V and 2 bases at J, with 20 bases between. The CDR3 here is CASRKSQGGPTYEQYF. The CDR3 DNA is TGTGCCAGCAGGAAATCACAGGGTGGGCCAACCTACGAGCAGTACTTC.

The chain is built from TRBV27 and TRBJ2-7, with TRBD1 matching 7 bases. Germline V lookup: CDR1 MNHEY, CDR2 SMNVEV (reference sequence). Unmatched junction bases numbered 4, after V lost 3 bases and J lost 5 bases. This CDR3 is built from 13 residues. In nucleotides, the CDR3 is TGTGCCAGCAGTTTTTACAGGGGCAACGAGCAGTACTTC. The encoded protein is CASSFYRGNEQYF.

The J gene is TRBJ2-2, the V gene TRBV6-2 or TRBV6-3; D is possibly TRBD1 (5 bases). The CDR3 is 14 amino acids. V was cut by 5 bases and J by 6 bases, with 13 bases left in between. Per the germline V gene, CDR1 is MNHEY and CDR2 is SVGEGT. DNA for the CDR3: TGTGCCAGCAGTCGGCAGGGCGTATCCGGGGAGCTGTTTTTT. Protein product: CASSRQGVSGELFF.

This clone has only a few counts. CDR3 in amino acids: CASSLDLTDSGNTIYF. CDR3 nucleotides: TGTGCCAGCAGCTTGGATTTGACAGATTCTGGAAACACCATATATTTT. V usage is TRBV5-4 and J usage is TRBJ1-3; possible D gene TRBD1, 5 bases. This CDR3 spans 16 amino acids. Germline CDR1 is SGHNT and CDR2 is YYREEE (reference sequence). V lost 0 bases and J 1 base, leaving 11 bases between the germline ends.

Only one count was recorded for this clone. This chain joins TRBV7-8 and TRBJ2-1; 8 positions match TRBD2. Trimming cost V 11 bases and J 0 bases; bases outside gene matches: 3. The CDR3 contains 13 residues. Per the germline V gene, CDR1 is SGHVS and CDR2 is FQNEAQ. For the CDR3, the DNA is TGTGCCGGCGGGGGGTTCTCCTACAATGAGCAGTTCTTC. It specifies CAGGGFSYNEQFF.

The chain uses TRBV6-5 and TRBJ1-5; D is undetermined. The germline V gene encodes CDR1 MNHEY and CDR2 SVGAGI. The CDR3 has 14 residues. V lost 7 bases and J lost 2, with 12 bases in between. CDR3 protein: CASILVWGNQPQHF. CDR3 in DNA: TGTGCCAGCATTCTAGTTTGGGGCAATCAGCCCCAGCATTTT.